The 5 T cell receptor beta chains presented below share a single source sample, sequenced in a study of shared clonotypes between healthy human individuals. The table came from immunoSEQ multiplex PCR; TCRdb's copy has only in-frame clones and leaves some out. The table records over 400,000 clones, around 96% of them present only once. The material sequenced was naive CD4+ T cells sorted from blood. As to subset: CD45RA+ positively selected. These receptors all come from a woman aged 30 to 39 in good health.

The V call is TRBV5-4, the J call TRBJ2-1; 7 bases line up with TRBD1. Germline V lookup: CDR1 SGHNT, CDR2 YYREEE (reference sequence). This CDR3 has 14 residues. Trimming removed 2 bases from V and 3 bases from J; junction bases left unmatched: 2. CDR3: CASSLGDSYNEQFF. The DNA of the CDR3 is TGTGCCAGCAGCTTAGGGGACAGCTACAATGAGCAGTTCTTC.

The chain joins TRBV28 to TRBJ1-1, with D possibly being TRBD1 (6 bases). This CDR3 comprises 16 residues. Germline V gene lookup returns CDR1 MDHEN and CDR2 SYDVKM. Trimming removed 2 bases from V and 3 bases from J, with 16 bases in between. CDR3 in DNA: TGTGCCAGCAGTTTAGTGGCAGGGGCGACACACACTGAAGCTTTCTTT. Protein product: CASSLVAGATHTEAFF. The full variable domain, completed using reference TRBV28 and TRBJ1-1, is DVKVTQSSRYLVKRTGEKVFLECVQDMDHENMFWYRQDPGLGLRLIYFSYDVKMKEKGDIPEGYSVSREKKERFSLILESASTNQTSMYLCASSLVAGATHTEAFFGQGTRLTVV.

V usage is TRBV28 and J usage is TRBJ2-2; D is tentatively TRBD1 or TRBD2 (5 bases each). Per germline, CDR1 MDHEN and CDR2 SYDVKM. Trimming took 3 bases from V and 6 from J, leaving 17 bases between them. The CDR3 contains 16 residues. CDR3 nucleotides: TGTGCCAGCAGTTTTGATGGGACCAATCCGGCCGGGGAGCTGTTTTTT. Translation gives CASSFDGTNPAGELFF.

The chain recombines TRBV5-1 with TRBJ1-3; D uncertain. V was shortened by 0 bases and J by 2 bases, with 6 bases between the two germline ends. Germline V lookup: CDR1 SGHRS, CDR2 YFSETQ. CDR3 length: 14 residues. As DNA, the CDR3 is TGCGCCAGCAGCTTGGCGGCAGCTGGAAACACCATATATTTT. Residues: CASSLAAAGNTIYF. Supplemented by reference TRBV5-1 and TRBJ1-3, the full variable domain reads KAGVTQTPRYLIKTRGQQVTLSCSPISGHRSVSWYQQTPGQGLQFLFEYFSETQRNKGNFPGRFSGRQFSNSRSEMNVSTLELGDSALYLCASSLAAAGNTIYFGEGSWLTVV.

This chain joins TRBV28 and TRBJ2-3, with D uncertain. Trimming stripped 6 bases from V and 1 base from J, with 5 bases between. The germline V gene encodes CDR1 MDHEN and CDR2 SYDVKM. This CDR3 is 12 amino acids long. The CDR3 nucleotides read TGTGCCAGCAGAACTGGCACAGATACGCAGTATTTT. This translates into CASRTGTDTQYF.